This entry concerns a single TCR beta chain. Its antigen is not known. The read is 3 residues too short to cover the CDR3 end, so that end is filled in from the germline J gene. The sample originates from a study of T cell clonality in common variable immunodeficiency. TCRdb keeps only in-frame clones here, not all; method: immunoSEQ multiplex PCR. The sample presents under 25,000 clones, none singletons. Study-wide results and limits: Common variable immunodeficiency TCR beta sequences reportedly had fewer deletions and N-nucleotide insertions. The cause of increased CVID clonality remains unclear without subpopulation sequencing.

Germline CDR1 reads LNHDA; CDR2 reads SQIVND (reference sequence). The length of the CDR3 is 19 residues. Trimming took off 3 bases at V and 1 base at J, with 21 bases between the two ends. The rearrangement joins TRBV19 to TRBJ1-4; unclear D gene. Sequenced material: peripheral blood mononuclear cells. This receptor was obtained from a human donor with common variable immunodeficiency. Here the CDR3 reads CASSIPFLWAKETNEKLFF. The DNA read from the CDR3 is TGTGCCAGTAGTATCCCATTCCTTTGGGCGAAAGAAACTAATGAAAAA.